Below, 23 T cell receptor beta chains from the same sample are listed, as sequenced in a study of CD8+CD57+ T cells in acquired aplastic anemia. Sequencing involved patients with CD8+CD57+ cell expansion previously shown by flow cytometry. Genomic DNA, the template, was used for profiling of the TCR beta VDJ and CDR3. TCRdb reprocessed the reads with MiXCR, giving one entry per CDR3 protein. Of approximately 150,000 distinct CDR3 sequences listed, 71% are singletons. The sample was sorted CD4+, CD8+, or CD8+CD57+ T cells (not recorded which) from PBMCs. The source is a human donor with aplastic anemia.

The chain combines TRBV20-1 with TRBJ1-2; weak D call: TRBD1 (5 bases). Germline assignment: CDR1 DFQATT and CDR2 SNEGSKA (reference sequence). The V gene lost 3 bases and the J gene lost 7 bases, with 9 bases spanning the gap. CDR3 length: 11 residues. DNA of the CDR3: TGCAGTGCTAGCGGGGGTGCTGGCTACACCTTC. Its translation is CSASGGAGYTF.

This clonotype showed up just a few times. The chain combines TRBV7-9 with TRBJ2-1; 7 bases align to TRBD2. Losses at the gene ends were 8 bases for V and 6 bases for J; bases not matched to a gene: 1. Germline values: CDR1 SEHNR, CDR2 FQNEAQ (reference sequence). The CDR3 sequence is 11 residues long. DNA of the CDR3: TGTGCCAGCGGCGGGGGCAATGAGCAGTTCTTC. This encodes CASGGGNEQFF.

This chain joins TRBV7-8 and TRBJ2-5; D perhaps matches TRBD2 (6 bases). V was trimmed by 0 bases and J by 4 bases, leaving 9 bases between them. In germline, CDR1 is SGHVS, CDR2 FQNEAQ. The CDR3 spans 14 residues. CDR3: CASSLAAGIETQYF. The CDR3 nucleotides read TGTGCCAGCAGCTTAGCTGCGGGAATAGAGACCCAGTACTTC.

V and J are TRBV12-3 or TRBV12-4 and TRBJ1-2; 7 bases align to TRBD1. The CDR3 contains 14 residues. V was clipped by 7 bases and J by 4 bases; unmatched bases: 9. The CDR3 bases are TGTGCCAGCACCGTACCGGGACAGATCTATGGCTACACCTTC. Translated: CASTVPGQIYGYTF.

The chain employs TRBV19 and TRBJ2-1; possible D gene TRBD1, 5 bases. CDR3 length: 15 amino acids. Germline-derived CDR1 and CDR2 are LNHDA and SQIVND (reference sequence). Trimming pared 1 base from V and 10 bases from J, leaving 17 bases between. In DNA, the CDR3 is TGTGCCAGTAGTATAGGTCAGGGCACATATTACGAGCAGTTCTTC. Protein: CASSIGQGTYYEQFF.

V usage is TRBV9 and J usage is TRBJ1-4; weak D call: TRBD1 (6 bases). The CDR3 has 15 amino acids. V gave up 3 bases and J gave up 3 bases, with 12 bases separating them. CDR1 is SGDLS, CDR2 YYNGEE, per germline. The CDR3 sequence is CASSERGTANEKLFF. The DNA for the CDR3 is TGTGCCAGCAGCGAAAGGGGGACGGCTAATGAAAAACTGTTTTTT.

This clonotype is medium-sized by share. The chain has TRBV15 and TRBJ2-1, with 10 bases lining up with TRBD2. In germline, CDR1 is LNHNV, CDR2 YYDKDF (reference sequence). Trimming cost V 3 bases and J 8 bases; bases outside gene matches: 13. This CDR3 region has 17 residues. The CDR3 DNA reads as TGTGCCACCAGCAGTGCCGCTACTAGCGGGAACTTCTATGAGCAGTTCTTC. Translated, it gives CATSSAATSGNFYEQFF.

The CDR3 region is CAISEFKTRGNSPLHF. CDR3 DNA: TGTGCCATCAGTGAGTTCAAAACCCGGGGGAATTCACCCCTCCACTTT. This rearrangement joins TRBV10-3 to TRBJ1-6; the D gene is possibly TRBD1 (5 bases). The length of the CDR3 is 16 residues. V was cut by 1 base and J by 7 bases, with 14 bases left in between. Germline lookup yields CDR1 ENHRY and CDR2 SYGVKD.

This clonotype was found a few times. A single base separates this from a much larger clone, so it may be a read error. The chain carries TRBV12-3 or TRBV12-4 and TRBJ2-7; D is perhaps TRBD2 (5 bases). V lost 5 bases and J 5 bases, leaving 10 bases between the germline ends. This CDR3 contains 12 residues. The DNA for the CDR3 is TGTGCCAGCAGTCCCGGACTGAACGAGCAGTACGTC. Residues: CASSPGLNEQYV.

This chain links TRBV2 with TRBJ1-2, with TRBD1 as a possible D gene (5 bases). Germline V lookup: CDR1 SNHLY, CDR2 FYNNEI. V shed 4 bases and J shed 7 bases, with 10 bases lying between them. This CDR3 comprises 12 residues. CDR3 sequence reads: CASSAQGFGYTF. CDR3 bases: TGTGCCAGCAGTGCGCAGGGATTTGGCTACACCTTC.

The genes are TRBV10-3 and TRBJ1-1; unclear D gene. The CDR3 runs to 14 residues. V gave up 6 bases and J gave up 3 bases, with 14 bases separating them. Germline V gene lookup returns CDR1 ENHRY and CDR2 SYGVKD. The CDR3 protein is CAISVTPSDTEAFF. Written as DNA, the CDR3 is TGTGCCATCAGCGTTACCCCAAGCGACACTGAAGCTTTCTTT.

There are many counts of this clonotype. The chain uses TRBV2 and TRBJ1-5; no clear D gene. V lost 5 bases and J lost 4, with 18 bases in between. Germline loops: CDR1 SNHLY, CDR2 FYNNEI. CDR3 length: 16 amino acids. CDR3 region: CASSTLQAGSNQPQHF. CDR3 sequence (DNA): TGTGCCAGCAGTACTCTTCAGGCAGGCTCAAATCAGCCCCAGCATTTT.

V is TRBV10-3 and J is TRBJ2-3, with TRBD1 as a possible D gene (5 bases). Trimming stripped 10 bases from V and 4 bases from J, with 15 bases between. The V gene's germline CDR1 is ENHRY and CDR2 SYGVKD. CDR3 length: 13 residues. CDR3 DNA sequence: TGTGCCAGCAGGACACTCAGAGCAGATACGCAGTATTTT. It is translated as CASRTLRADTQYF.

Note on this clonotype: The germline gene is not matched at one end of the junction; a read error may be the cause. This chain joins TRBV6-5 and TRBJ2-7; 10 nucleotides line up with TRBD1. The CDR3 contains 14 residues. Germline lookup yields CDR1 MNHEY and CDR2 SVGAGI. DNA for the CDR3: TGTGCCAGCAGATACGGGACAGGGGACTACGAGCAGTGCTTC. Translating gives CASRYGTGDYEQCF.

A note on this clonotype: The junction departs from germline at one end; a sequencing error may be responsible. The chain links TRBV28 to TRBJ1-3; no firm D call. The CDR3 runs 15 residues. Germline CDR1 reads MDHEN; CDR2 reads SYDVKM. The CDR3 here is CASSLGSPSGSTIYF. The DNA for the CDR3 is TGTGCCAGCAGTTTAGGCAGTCCCTCTGGAAGCACCATATATTTT.

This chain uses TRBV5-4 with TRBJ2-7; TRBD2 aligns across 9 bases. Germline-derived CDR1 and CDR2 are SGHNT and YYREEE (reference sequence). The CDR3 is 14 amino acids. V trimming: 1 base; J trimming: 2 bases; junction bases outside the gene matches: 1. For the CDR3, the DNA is TGTGCCAGCAGCTTGACTAGCGGGCCCTACGAGCAGTACTTC. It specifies CASSLTSGPYEQYF.

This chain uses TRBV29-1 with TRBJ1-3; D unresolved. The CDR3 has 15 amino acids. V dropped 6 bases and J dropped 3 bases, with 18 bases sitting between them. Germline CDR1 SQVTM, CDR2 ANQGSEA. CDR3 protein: CSVAWEPRDGNTIYF. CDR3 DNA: TGCAGCGTAGCCTGGGAACCTCGAGATGGAAACACCATATATTTT.

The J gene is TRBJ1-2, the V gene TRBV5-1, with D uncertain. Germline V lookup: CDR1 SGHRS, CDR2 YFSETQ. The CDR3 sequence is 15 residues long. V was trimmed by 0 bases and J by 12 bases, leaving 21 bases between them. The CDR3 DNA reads TGCGCCAGCAGCTTGGGTGGCGACATCCTCTACGGCCACACCTTC. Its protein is CASSLGGDILYGHTF.

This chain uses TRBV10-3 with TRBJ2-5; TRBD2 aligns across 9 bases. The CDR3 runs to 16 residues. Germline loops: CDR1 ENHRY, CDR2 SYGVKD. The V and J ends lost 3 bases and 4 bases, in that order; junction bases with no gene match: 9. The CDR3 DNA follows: TGTGCCATCAGTGATGAGGTAGCGGGAGTTGTAGAGACCCAGTACTTC. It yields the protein CAISDEVAGVVETQYF.

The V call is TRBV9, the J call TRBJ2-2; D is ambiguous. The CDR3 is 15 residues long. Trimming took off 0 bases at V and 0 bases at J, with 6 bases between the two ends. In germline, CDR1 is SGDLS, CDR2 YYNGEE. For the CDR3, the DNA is TGTGCCAGCAGCGTAGAGCAATCGAACACCGGGGAGCTGTTTTTT. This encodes CASSVEQSNTGELFF.

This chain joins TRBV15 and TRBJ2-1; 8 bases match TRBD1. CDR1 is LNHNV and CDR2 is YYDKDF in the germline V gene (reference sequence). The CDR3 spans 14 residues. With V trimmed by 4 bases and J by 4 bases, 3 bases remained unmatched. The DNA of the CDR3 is TGTGCCACCAGCATAGACAGGGGTTACAATGAGCAGTTCTTC. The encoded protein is CATSIDRGYNEQFF.

The CDR3 spells CATSDSPSNEQFF. For the CDR3, the DNA is TGTGCCACCAGTGACAGTCCCTCAAATGAGCAGTTCTTC. The chain carries TRBV24-1 and TRBJ2-1, with D uncertain. Germline assignment: CDR1 KGHDR and CDR2 SFDVKD. The CDR3 covers 13 residues. Deletions cut 4 bases from V and 7 bases from J, with 10 bases between.

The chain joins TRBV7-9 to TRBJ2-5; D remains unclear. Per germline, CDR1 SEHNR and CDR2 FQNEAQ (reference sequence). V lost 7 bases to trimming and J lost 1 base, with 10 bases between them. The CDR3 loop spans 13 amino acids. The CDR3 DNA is TGTGCCAGCAACTCATGGTCCCAAGAGACCCAGTACTTC. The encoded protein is CASNSWSQETQYF.